This paragraph reports one T cell receptor beta chain. The data were obtained in a study of blood T cell repertoires in COVID-19. Study background: Material from acute and convalescent COVID-19 was sourced from the United States, Italy and Spain.

How the authors handled the data: Estimation of nucleated cell counts was performed using reference gene primer amplification. Produced via immunoSEQ multiplex PCR; TCRdb's table is partial and in-frame only. V, J and clone size derive from that table, while D and trimming were established from the DNA sequence. Of approximately 210,000 clones in the sample, approximately 90% were seen once. This CDR3 spans 14 amino acids. The V gene lost 7 bases and the J gene lost 3 bases, with 16 bases spanning the gap. Germline V gene lookup returns CDR1 MDHEN and CDR2 SYDVKM. This TCR derives from a woman aged 40 to 50 who had recovered from COVID-19. The sequenced sample consisted of peripheral blood. The chain combines TRBV28 with TRBJ2-7; tentative D call: TRBD2 (6 bases). This CDR3 reads CASTLADLDYEQYF. The CDR3 region has the DNA TGTGCCAGCACCTTAGCGGACTTGGACTACGAGCAGTACTTC. The full variable domain, completed using reference TRBV28 and TRBJ2-7, is DVKVTQSSRYLVKRTGEKVFLECVQDMDHENMFWYRQDPGLGLRLIYFSYDVKMKEKGDIPEGYSVSREKKERFSLILESASTNQTSMYLCASTLADLDYEQYFGPGTRLTVT.